Below are 23 T cell receptor beta chains sequenced from a single sample in a study of cytomegalovirus exposure and HLA in healthy donors. The PCR had 60 Vbeta and 13 Jbeta primers. Only in-frame clones appear in the TCRdb table, and some are missing; sequencing was by immunoSEQ multiplex PCR. Here the sample spans 180,000 or so clones, around four fifths being singletons. The sample was PBMCs. Source of these receptors: a woman aged 55 to 70 in good health and CMV-seropositive.

The chain joins TRBV30 to TRBJ1-1; D possibly corresponds to TRBD1 (5 bases). Per germline, CDR1 GTSNPN and CDR2 SVGIG (reference sequence). V was clipped by 0 bases and J by 4 bases, with 24 bases between them. This CDR3 spans 18 amino acids. The CDR3 DNA sequence: TGTGCCTGGAGTGTAGGCCGCGGGGCCGGGATAGGGAGCACTGAAGCTTTCTTT. It translates to CAWSVGRGAGIGSTEAFF.

The V and J genes are TRBV29-1 and TRBJ2-7, with TRBD1 matching over 10 bases. CDR3 size: 16 residues. Unmatched junction bases numbered 9, after V lost 2 bases and J lost 2 bases. Germline CDR1 reads SQVTM; CDR2 reads ANQGSEA. The CDR3 sequence: CSVELSGQGFAYEQYF. Here the CDR3 DNA reads TGCAGCGTTGAATTATCGGGACAGGGGTTCGCCTACGAGCAGTACTTC.

V is TRBV19 and J is TRBJ2-6; no firm D call. This CDR3 region has 17 residues. Trimming pared 3 bases from V and 0 bases from J, leaving 12 bases between. CDR1 LNHDA and CDR2 SQIVND come from the germline V gene (reference sequence). The CDR3 here is CASSMGRQNSGANVLTF. In nucleotides, the CDR3 is TGTGCCAGTAGTATGGGCAGGCAAAACTCTGGGGCCAACGTCCTGACTTTC.

The V call is TRBV19, the J call TRBJ1-5; possible D gene TRBD1, 5 bases. This CDR3 is built from 16 residues. Trimming cost V 10 bases and J 1 base, with 20 bases left between them. Germline CDR1 LNHDA, CDR2 SQIVND (reference sequence). The CDR3 sequence: CATFDGGFGSNQPQHF. The DNA for the CDR3 is TGTGCCACCTTCGATGGGGGGTTTGGCAGCAATCAGCCCCAGCATTTT. The variable domain in full, completed from reference TRBV19 and TRBJ1-5, reads DGGITQSPKYLFRKEGQNVTLSCEQNLNHDAMYWYRQDPGQGLRLIYYSQIVNDFQKGDIAEGYSVSREKKESFPLTVTSAQKNPTAFYLCATFDGGFGSNQPQHFGDGTRLSIL.

The gene calls are TRBV2 and TRBJ1-5; D may be TRBD1 (6 bases). The V gene lost 7 bases and the J gene lost 0 bases, with 13 bases spanning the gap. CDR1 and CDR2 from the germline V gene are SNHLY and FYNNEI. The CDR3 totals 15 residues. This CDR3 is CASTEQGPSNQPQHF. The CDR3 region has the DNA TGTGCCAGCACCGAACAGGGACCTAGCAATCAGCCCCAGCATTTT.

As regards this clone: Other nucleotide sequences in the sample specify the same CDR3. V is TRBV28 and J is TRBJ2-7; 9 bases fit TRBD1. The CDR3 length is 13 residues. V trimming: 5 bases; J trimming: 4 bases; junction bases outside the gene matches: 3. Germline loops: CDR1 MDHEN, CDR2 SYDVKM. DNA for the CDR3: TGTGCCAGCAGTCCGGGACAGGGATACGAGCAGTACTTC. Amino acid sequence: CASSPGQGYEQYF.

The V and J genes are TRBV28 and TRBJ2-7; TRBD2 aligns across 10 bases. CDR3 length: 14 residues. In germline, CDR1 is MDHEN, CDR2 SYDVKM. V lost 4 bases to trimming and J lost 3 bases; unmatched junction nucleotides: 3. Here the CDR3 DNA reads TGTGCCAGCAGTTGGGCTAGCGGGAGCTACGAGCAGTACTTC. This sequence encodes CASSWASGSYEQYF.

The gene calls are TRBV19 and TRBJ2-7; no definite D call. Germline assignment: CDR1 LNHDA and CDR2 SQIVND (reference sequence). The V end was cut by 1 base, the J end by 1 base, with 14 bases between. The CDR3 has 16 amino acids. CDR3 DNA sequence: TGTGCCAGTAGTATAGGGCCCCTCAATCCGTCCTACGAGCAGTACTTC. It specifies CASSIGPLNPSYEQYF.

The chain recombines TRBV5-6 with TRBJ1-2; D is perhaps TRBD1 (5 bases). From germline, CDR1 is SGHDT and CDR2 YYEEEE. The V and J ends lost 2 bases and 4 bases respectively, with 12 bases between them. CDR3 length: 14 amino acids. The CDR3 region is CASSFSRVGYGYTF. The CDR3 DNA reads TGTGCCAGCAGCTTTTCCAGGGTAGGCTATGGCTACACCTTC.

This chain uses TRBV18 with TRBJ1-4; 10 positions agree with TRBD1. In germline, CDR1 is KGHSH, CDR2 LQKENI. The CDR3 is made up of 17 amino acids. V gave up 4 bases and J gave up 0 bases; unmatched junction bases: 5. The CDR3 reads CASSRTGGSSTNEKLFF. The CDR3 region has the DNA TGTGCCAGCTCACGGACAGGGGGATCCTCAACTAATGAAAAACTGTTTTTT.

The chain joins TRBV4-3 to TRBJ1-6; D unclear. V was trimmed by 0 bases and J by 9 bases, leaving 12 bases between them. CDR3 size: 15 residues. The germline V gene has CDR1 LGHNA and CDR2 YSLEER. CDR3 nucleotide sequence: TGCGCCAGCAGCCAAGAGTTCGCCCCTAGTTCACCCCTCCACTTT. Its translation is CASSQEFAPSSPLHF.

The chain links TRBV5-1 to TRBJ1-3; a weak D match, TRBD1 (5 bases). This CDR3 has 14 residues. CDR1 and CDR2 from the germline V gene are SGHRS and YFSETQ. V lost 0 bases and J 6 bases, leaving 10 bases between the germline ends. CDR3 nucleotide sequence: TGCGCCAGCAGCTTGGGTCAGGGCGCAAACACCATATATTTT. Translating it yields CASSLGQGANTIYF.

This sequence joins TRBV7-6 and TRBJ1-1; TRBD1 matches 9 bases. Trimming took 1 base from V and 11 from J; bases not matched to a gene: 8. CDR3 size: 14 residues. Per the germline V gene, CDR1 is SGHVS and CDR2 is FNYEAQ. This CDR3 reads CASSLGSTGGKAFF. The CDR3 DNA reads as TGTGCCAGCAGCTTAGGGTCGACAGGGGGAAAGGCTTTCTTT.

The rearrangement uses TRBV27 and TRBJ1-5, with 8 bases identical to TRBD1. V was clipped by 5 bases and J by 5 bases; unmatched bases: 8. CDR1 MNHEY and CDR2 SMNVEV come from the germline V gene (reference sequence). CDR3 length: 15 amino acids. CDR3 DNA sequence: TGTGCCAGCAGTCCTCACAGGGGGTCGTATCAGCCCCAGCATTTT. It codes for CASSPHRGSYQPQHF.

This chain connects TRBV6-1 to TRBJ1-2; 7 bases line up with TRBD1. Germline CDR1 is MNHNS and CDR2 is SASEGT. CDR3 length: 14 amino acids. V was pared by 3 bases and J by 6 bases, with 7 bases of the junction left unmatched. The CDR3 loop is CASSERQGLDGYTF. DNA of the CDR3: TGTGCCAGCAGTGAGAGACAGGGCCTTGATGGCTACACCTTC.

The table lists this clone with a few counts. The V gene is TRBV5-6, the J gene TRBJ1-6; weak D call: TRBD1 (6 bases). This CDR3 comprises 18 residues. The V end lost 0 bases, the J end lost 4 bases, and 17 bases lay between the germline ends. Germline CDR1 SGHDT, CDR2 YYEEEE. The CDR3 DNA reads as TGTGCCAGCAGCTTGGATGGAGGGGGGGGCTGGTATAATTCACCCCTCCACTTT. It is translated as CASSLDGGGGWYNSPLHF.

The chain carries TRBV27 and TRBJ2-7; D is unclear. The CDR3 is made up of 12 amino acids. Germline V gene lookup returns CDR1 MNHEY and CDR2 SMNVEV (reference sequence). The V end was cut by 6 bases, the J end by 5 bases, with 11 bases between. The CDR3 sequence: CASRSFFHEQYF. CDR3 nucleotide sequence: TGTGCCAGCAGATCCTTTTTCCACGAGCAGTACTTC.

This chain links TRBV7-9 with TRBJ2-3; tentative D call: TRBD1 (5 bases). CDR3 size: 12 residues. The germline V gene has CDR1 SEHNR and CDR2 FQNEAQ (reference sequence). Trimming cost V 6 bases and J 5 bases, with 9 bases left between them. The CDR3 loop reads CASRPGIDTQYF. The DNA of the CDR3 is TGTGCCAGCAGGCCAGGGATAGATACGCAGTATTTT.

The chain links TRBV5-1 to TRBJ1-5; D might be TRBD1 (6 bases). Per the germline V gene, CDR1 is SGHRS and CDR2 is YFSETQ. The V end was cut by 0 bases, the J end by 7 bases, with 14 bases between. The CDR3 is made up of 15 amino acids. The CDR3 sequence is CASSLDGQREQPQHF. The DNA for the CDR3 is TGCGCCAGCAGCTTGGATGGACAGCGGGAACAGCCCCAGCATTTT.

This clone has just one count. The DNA for the CDR3 is TGTGCCTGGAATTCAGCGGGGCAGGGGTCACCCCTCCACTTT. Residues: CAWNSAGQGSPLHF. V and J are TRBV30 and TRBJ1-6; weak D call: TRBD1 (6 bases). The CDR3 totals 14 residues. With 4 bases removed from V and 10 bases from J, the gap between germline ends came to 17 bases. Germline V gene data show CDR1 as GTSNPN and CDR2 as SVGIG (reference sequence).

The J gene is TRBJ1-5, the V gene TRBV9; no clear D. V was trimmed by 0 bases and J by 0 bases, leaving 13 bases between them. Germline CDR1 and CDR2: SGDLS and YYNGEE. CDR3 length equals 17 residues. CDR3 DNA sequence: TGTGCCAGCAGCGTAGGGGCAGACACATATAGCAATCAGCCCCAGCATTTT. Protein product: CASSVGADTYSNQPQHF. Full variable domain (missing parts from reference TRBV9 and TRBJ1-5): DSGVTQTPKHLITATGQRVTLRCSPRSGDLSVYWYQQSLDQGLQFLIQYYNGEERAKGNILERFSAQQFPDLHSELNLSSLELGDSALYFCASSVGADTYSNQPQHFGDGTRLSIL.

The chain links TRBV6-1 to TRBJ2-3, with a possible D match to TRBD2 (6 bases). This CDR3 spans 12 amino acids. CDR1 MNHNS and CDR2 SASEGT come from the germline V gene. With 8 bases removed from V and 9 bases from J, the gap between germline ends came to 15 bases. The CDR3 region is CASALEEGTQYF. CDR3 sequence (DNA): TGTGCCAGCGCCCTAGAGGAGGGCACGCAGTATTTT.

The V call is TRBV28, the J call TRBJ2-7; 13 bases fit TRBD2. With 7 bases clipped from V and 4 bases from J, the junction kept 1 base outside the gene matches. The CDR3 has 13 residues. The germline gives CDR1 MDHEN, CDR2 SYDVKM. In nucleotides, the CDR3 is TGTGCCAGCAAGGGACTAGCGGGGTACGAGCAGTACTTC. Its translation: CASKGLAGYEQYF.